This T cell receptor (beta chain) was captured in a study of blood T cell repertoires in COVID-19. At the level of the study: From T cells, B-cell-depleted T cells, or PBMCs came the material, which was cDNA or gDNA.

In the authors' workflow: Scientists estimated how many nucleated cells there were by amplifying reference gene primers. The table came from immunoSEQ multiplex PCR; TCRdb's copy has only in-frame clones and leaves some out. D and trimming were read from the DNA, whereas the V and J calls and clone size are those reported in that table. The data show hundreds of thousands of clones, roughly 80% seen once. Germline V lookup: CDR1 ENHRY, CDR2 SYGVKD. This CDR3 is built from 13 residues. Trimming removed 5 bases from V and 4 bases from J, with 11 bases in between. Sequenced: peripheral blood. This sequence joins TRBV10-3 and TRBJ1-2; no clear D gene. This receptor was identified in an elderly man with acute or convalescent COVID-19. The CDR3 DNA follows: TGTGCCATCAGTTCCGGGATGGGCTATGGCTACACCTTC. This codes for CAISSGMGYGYTF.